This note documents a single TCR beta chain sequence. In this sample, this clonotype turned up many times. Its specific antigen is unknown. No much larger clonotype is one base removed from it; base qualities were not supplied. The data were taken from a study of low-dose radiotherapy and immunotherapy resistance in tumors (dated by TCRdb to the early 2020s). With respect to the entire study: In Cohort 1, each fraction delivered 0.5 Gy every 2 weeks, and the prescribed total PTV dose was 6.5 Gy. Eight patients were included in the translational analysis: three from the first dose cohort and the first five from the second dose cohort. Trial participants were not randomized into treatment groups. Aspirin 300 mg was taken orally once daily by patients for four cycles, starting on cycle 1 day 1. Patients in Cohort 2 were given 1 Gy per fraction every two weeks, for a total of 13 Gy across 26 weeks. Nivolumab was administered intravenously as a 240 mg flat dose every two weeks, and ipilimumab was administered intravenously at 1 mg/kg every six weeks. Cyclophosphamide 200 mg/m2 was administered intravenously every two weeks, one day before each radiation and immunotherapy administration.

The reads were generated on an Illumina HiSeq 2500. First-strand cDNA was synthesized with Superscript III and a set of TRAV- and TRBV-specific primers, covering both TCRalpha and TCRbeta chains. TCRs were amplified with Phusion for 20 PCR cycles, with a constant-region primer paired with the adapter attached to the V primers. The MessageAmp II aRNA Amplification Kit was used to amplify the isolated mRNA, with in vitro transcription run for roughly 15 hours at 37 degrees C. The Dynabeads mRNA DIRECT Purification Kit was used to isolate the mRNA for TCR sequencing. Indexed Illumina adapters were added in a second Phusion PCR of roughly 25 cycles, after which AMPure XP beads were used to purify the products. In the original analysis: Using custom Perl scripts, TCR sequences encoding the same protein were pooled, out-of-frame sequences were removed, and the abundance of each clonotype was computed. Any TCR sequence backed by just one read was left out of the analysis. Shannon entropy, Gini index, clonality, richness, and the frequency of TCRs shared between repertoires were included as repertoire metrics. Using fastp trimming at Q25 and MiXCR clonotype assembly, TCRdb reanalyzed the public sequencing data and kept in-frame beta chains. Rows with one shared CDR3 protein collapse into an entry with the most common genes and DNA. The V and J calls and clone size come from TCRdb's table, not from the authors' own analysis. The sample contains tens of thousands of distinct CDR3 sequences, roughly a sixth of them found a single time. The ten largest clones take up about 2.8% of the sample.

Trimming at the junction amounts to 6 bases on V and 2 bases on J, and the germline ends lie 14 bases apart. Including cysteine and phenylalanine, the CDR3 has 15 amino acids. The only DNA kept is the CDR3, 45 bases in frame from the first base. The time point label for this specimen denotes: before trial treatment. The donors took part in RACIN, a single-arm, phase I, dose-escalation trial that combined nivolumab, ipilimumab, aspirin, low-dose cyclophosphamide and low-dose radiotherapy. Patients with advanced, TIL-negative solid tumors were considered eligible. Recombination linked TRBV12-3 or TRBV12-4 to TRBJ2-1; the D gene cannot be named for sure. The origin of this receptor is a male donor with prostate cancer. Specimen: PBMCs, collected before treatment. The CDR3 corresponds to CASSLRMGTYNEQFF. The nucleotide sequence reads as follows: TGTGCCAGCAGCCTCCGGATGGGCACCTACAATGAGCAGTTCTTC.